This T cell receptor beta chain was documented in a study of T cells in localized non-small cell lung cancer. General observations from the study: Without multi-region sequencing, intratumor heterogeneity could not be excluded. Uninvolved adjacent lung showed peak T cell clonality, exceeding tumor. Across samples, adjacent lung featured a median roughly 60 of the top 100 tumor clones. There was an association of higher blood T cell density with longer overall survival.

V dropped 3 bases and J dropped 7 bases, with 18 bases sitting between them. Germline V gives CDR1 KGHSH, CDR2 LQKENI. The CDR3 totals 15 residues. Generated by immunoSEQ multiplex PCR, the TCRdb table keeps only in-frame clones and is missing some. Of 30,000 to 40,000 clones listed, about 88% are singletons. On this clone itself: Its antigen is unknown.

The sequence was collected from a woman between 35 and 70 years old with stage I lung adenocarcinoma. The source material was peripheral blood, sampled before any cancer treatment. The V gene is TRBV18, the J gene TRBJ1-2; tentatively, D is TRBD1 (6 bases). The CDR3 nucleotides are TGTGCCAGCTCACCGGAACAGGGTTACGGGACTGGCTACACCTTC. It encodes CASSPEQGYGTGYTF.